One sample yielded the 17 T cell receptor beta chains listed below, sequenced in a study of regulatory T cells in long-lasting Graves disease. iRepertoire HTBI primers and Arm-PCR of CDR3 regions built TCR beta libraries. TCRdb independently ran MiXCR on the multiplex PCR reads; one entry per CDR3 protein. Among about 400,000 distinct CDR3 sequences listed, roughly a sixth were seen once. Time point specified: newly diagnosed GD, antithyroid drugs for less than 3 months. Construction of the TCR library relied on RNA isolated from PBMCs. This sample comprised peripheral blood mononuclear cells (PBMCs), obtained at new diagnosis, from a patient treated with antithyroid drugs. All receptors derive from a female donor with Graves disease.

This chain links TRBV5-8 with TRBJ1-3, with a weak D call TRBD1 (6 bases). The CDR3 length is 13 residues. The V gene lost 5 bases and the J gene lost 7 bases, with 13 bases spanning the gap. CDR1 and CDR2 from the germline V gene are SGHTS and YDEGEE. CDR3 coding DNA: TGTGCCAGCAGACTCGGGGGCTGGAACACCATATATTTT. It encodes CASRLGGWNTIYF.

This clonotype was recorded many times. The J gene is TRBJ1-6, the V gene TRBV27, with a tentative D call TRBD1 (6 bases). V dropped 5 bases and J dropped 8 bases, with 13 bases sitting between them. The V gene's germline CDR1 is MNHEY and CDR2 SMNVEV (reference sequence). CDR3 length equals 14 residues. CDR3 nucleotide sequence: TGTGCCAGCAGTCCACAGGGTCCTTATTCACCCCTCCACTTT. Residues: CASSPQGPYSPLHF.

This clonotype was observed a few times. A much more abundant neighbour one base away suggests this may be a read error. This rearrangement joins TRBV3-1 to TRBJ1-2; tentative D call: TRBD1 (6 bases). The CDR3 loop spans 13 amino acids. Germline CDR1 LGHDT, CDR2 YNNKEL (reference sequence). V lost 3 bases and J 10 bases, leaving 15 bases between the germline ends. CDR3 region: CASSHRGGMDYTF. CDR3 nucleotide sequence: TGTGCCAGCAGCCACAGGGGCGGGATGGACTACACCTTC.

This clonotype was observed a few times. The chain combines TRBV27 with TRBJ1-1; no firm D call. This CDR3 spans 13 amino acids. V lost 6 bases to trimming and J lost 1 base, with 9 bases between them. CDR1 is MNHEY and CDR2 is SMNVEV in the germline V gene (reference sequence). The CDR3 DNA is TGTGCCAGCAGAAACAACGCGAACACTGAAGCTTTCTTT. This translates into CASRNNANTEAFF.

This clonotype was observed many times. The J gene is TRBJ1-5, the V gene TRBV10-2, with D maybe TRBD1 (5 bases). Between the trimmed V and J ends, which lost 1 base and 1 base, there was a span of 11 bases. Germline assignment: CDR1 WSHSY and CDR2 SAAADI. This CDR3 is built from 16 residues. CDR3 residues: CASSEFLGESNQPQHF. The DNA of the CDR3 is TGCGCCAGCAGTGAGTTTTTAGGGGAAAGCAATCAGCCCCAGCATTTT.

This clonotype was recorded at least ten times. This sequence joins TRBV16 and TRBJ1-1, with 9 bases fitting TRBD1. Germline-derived CDR1 and CDR2 are KGHSY and FQNENV. CDR3 length equals 15 residues. The V and J ends lost 0 bases and 2 bases, in that order; junction bases with no gene match: 1. The CDR3 is CASSQSGQGNTEAFF. Written as DNA, the CDR3 is TGTGCCAGCAGCCAATCGGGACAGGGAAACACTGAAGCTTTCTTT. Full variable domain (rest looked up from reference TRBV16 and TRBJ1-1): GEEVAQTPKHLVRGEGQKAKLYCAPIKGHSYVFWYQQVLKNEFKFLISFQNENVFDETGMPKERFSAKCLPNSPCSLEIQATKLEDSAVYFCASSQSGQGNTEAFFGQGTRLTVV.

In this sample, this clonotype turned up many times. The J gene is TRBJ2-7, the V gene TRBV7-2; D remains ambiguous. The V end was cut by 1 base, the J end by 6 bases, with 7 bases between. The CDR3 runs to 12 residues. Germline V gene sequence: CDR1 SGHTA, CDR2 FQGNSA. DNA for the CDR3: TGTGCCAGCAGCTTAGGTGTCCGCGAGCAGTACTTC. Protein sequence: CASSLGVREQYF.

Ten or more counts support this clonotype. The gene calls are TRBV2 and TRBJ2-5, with 11 bases that match TRBD2. J gave up 1 base and V 6 bases, and 7 bases lay outside the gene matches. This CDR3 region has 16 residues. Germline V gives CDR1 SNHLY, CDR2 FYNNEI. CDR3 nucleotides: TGTGCCAGCAGAACACCGGGACTAGCGGCCCAAGAGACCCAGTACTTC. Its protein is CASRTPGLAAQETQYF.

This clonotype was seen a handful of times. This chain uses TRBV27 with TRBJ2-5, with D hard to call. Germline lookup yields CDR1 MNHEY and CDR2 SMNVEV (reference sequence). The CDR3 contains 13 residues. The V end lost 3 bases, the J end lost 5 bases, and 10 bases lay between the germline ends. The CDR3 here is CASSFLGRETQYF. Written as DNA, the CDR3 is TGTGCCAGCAGTTTTTTGGGTCGGGAGACCCAGTACTTC.

This clonotype was observed at least ten times. The CDR3 DNA reads as TGTGCCAGCAGCGTCGGAACAGGGGACGGCTACACCTTC. It yields the protein CASSVGTGDGYTF. The chain is built from TRBV3-1 and TRBJ1-2, with TRBD1 matching over 7 bases. The CDR3 runs 13 residues. V was pared by 5 bases and J by 8 bases, with 8 bases of the junction left unmatched. Germline V gene data show CDR1 as LGHDT and CDR2 as YNNKEL (reference sequence). The full variable domain, its missing parts supplied by reference TRBV3-1 and TRBJ1-2, is DTAVSQTPKYLVTQMGNDKSIKCEQNLGHDTMYWYKQDSKKFLKIMFSYNNKELIINETVPNRFSPKSPDKAHLNLHINSLELGDSAVYFCASSVGTGDGYTFGSGTRLTVV.

This clonotype occurred many times. The gene calls are TRBV30 and TRBJ2-1; TRBD1 might be the D (6 bases). Per the germline V gene, CDR1 is GTSNPN and CDR2 is SVGIG (reference sequence). Trimming shortened V by 1 base and J by 4 bases, and 14 bases separated the two germline ends. The CDR3 loop spans 15 amino acids. The CDR3 nucleotides read TGTGCCTGGAGTGAAAGAAAGGGGGTATACAATGAGCAGTTCTTC. It specifies CAWSERKGVYNEQFF.

This clonotype occurred many times. This chain joins TRBV5-4 and TRBJ1-2, with 8 positions matching TRBD1. Germline values: CDR1 SGHNT, CDR2 YYREEE (reference sequence). This CDR3 comprises 15 residues. V dropped 4 bases and J dropped 6; count of bases not matched to a gene: 11. This CDR3 reads CASSHGGDRGDGYTF. The CDR3 region has the DNA TGTGCCAGCAGCCATGGGGGCGACAGGGGCGATGGCTACACCTTC. The full variable domain, in which reference TRBV5-4 and TRBJ1-2 provide the parts outside the CDR3, is ETGVTQSPTHLIKTRGQQVTLRCSSQSGHNTVSWYQQALGQGPQFIFQYYREEENGRGNFPPRFSGLQFPNYSSELNVNALELDDSALYLCASSHGGDRGDGYTFGSGTRLTVV.

Ten or more counts support this clonotype. The chain links TRBV9 to TRBJ1-1; D remains ambiguous. Germline CDR1 and CDR2: SGDLS and YYNGEE. The CDR3 totals 14 residues. The V end lost 0 bases, the J end lost 4 bases, and 10 bases lay between the germline ends. CDR3 bases: TGTGCCAGCAGCGTAGCTCCGGTGAGCACTGAAGCTTTCTTT. It translates to CASSVAPVSTEAFF.

This clonotype has only a few counts. The missing conserved phenylalanine or tryptophan at the end of this CDR3 makes a read error likely. The rearrangement links TRBV5-5 to TRBJ1-1; 8 nucleotides line up with TRBD1. Germline CDR1 reads SGHKS; CDR2 reads YYEKEE (reference sequence). This CDR3 is 15 amino acids long. Trimming at V came to 3 bases and at J to 7 bases, leaving 11 bases not matched to a gene. The CDR3 sequence: CASSSFLQGGLEAFV. Here the CDR3 DNA reads TGTGCCAGCAGCTCTTTCTTACAGGGGGGCCTTGAAGCTTTCGTT.

V is TRBV5-1 and J is TRBJ2-5; D is unclear. V was cut by 3 bases and J by 7 bases, with 7 bases left in between. From germline, CDR1 is SGHRS and CDR2 YFSETQ. The CDR3 is made up of 11 amino acids. The CDR3: CASSSGPTQYF. CDR3 nucleotides: TGCGCCAGCAGCTCCGGACCGACCCAGTACTTC.

About this clonotype itself: A read error is likely here: a far larger clone is one base away. The rearrangement uses TRBV6-5 and TRBJ2-7; D might be TRBD2 (6 bases). This CDR3 is built from 16 residues. Germline V gives CDR1 MNHEY, CDR2 SVGAGI. Trimming removed 2 bases at V and 7 bases at J, with 21 bases between. CDR3 amino acids: CASSYGGAGFYNEQYF. CDR3 DNA sequence: TGTGCCAGCAGTTACGGCGGGGCCGGGTTCTACAATGAGCAGTACTTC.

V and J are TRBV5-5 and TRBJ1-2, with D perhaps matching TRBD1 (5 bases). The germline V and J ends were trimmed by 5 bases and 3 bases, with 11 bases remaining between them. The CDR3 loop spans 13 amino acids. The germline gives CDR1 SGHKS, CDR2 YYEKEE (reference sequence). The CDR3 DNA reads TGTGCCAGCAGTGTGACAGACTACTATGGCTACACCTTC. Translating gives CASSVTDYYGYTF.